These 12 T cell receptor beta chains came from one sample sequenced in a study of T cell responses to AZD1222 COVID-19 vaccine. Assay: immunoSEQ multiplex PCR; the TCRdb copy retains only in-frame clones and omits some. This sample has 150,000 or so clones, with about 92% found just once. Sample: peripheral blood, taken 28 days after the second AZD1222 dose. The source is an adult who received the AZD1222 COVID-19 vaccine.

The gene calls are TRBV7-2 and TRBJ2-2; possibly TRBD1 for D (6 bases). Germline lookup yields CDR1 SGHTA and CDR2 FQGNSA. Trimming pared 2 bases from V and 7 bases from J, leaving 14 bases between. The CDR3 contains 15 residues. CDR3 loop: CASSLSSGAGGELFF. The CDR3 DNA follows: TGTGCCAGCAGCTTATCCTCAGGGGCGGGCGGGGAGCTGTTTTTT.

The chain is built from TRBV9 and TRBJ2-7, with 8 positions matching TRBD2. The CDR3 sequence is 13 residues long. V lost 3 bases and J lost 3; bases outside the gene matches: 2. CDR1 is SGDLS, CDR2 YYNGEE, per germline. CDR3 residues: CASSGGTSYEQYF. The CDR3 nucleotides are TGTGCCAGCAGCGGGGGGACTAGCTACGAGCAGTACTTC.

This chain links TRBV11-2 with TRBJ1-2; possibly TRBD1 for D (5 bases). The CDR3 covers 14 residues. Germline assignment: CDR1 SGHAT and CDR2 FQNNGV. The V end was cut by 4 bases, the J end by 5 bases, with 14 bases between. CDR3 region: CASSSSTRGYGYTF. CDR3 DNA: TGTGCCAGCAGCTCCTCTACACGGGGGTATGGCTACACCTTC.

J is TRBJ2-5 and V is TRBV4-1; TRBD2 might be the D (5 bases). Trimming left V 1 base short and J 5 bases short, with 11 bases between. From germline, CDR1 is MGHRA and CDR2 YSYEKL. This CDR3 is built from 14 residues. The CDR3 region has the DNA TGCGCCAGCAGCCAAGGACCGGGGTCGGAGACCCAGTACTTC. Residues: CASSQGPGSETQYF.

The chain has TRBV5-1 and TRBJ1-5, with a weak D call TRBD1 (5 bases). There are 14 residues in the CDR3. Germline values: CDR1 SGHRS, CDR2 YFSETQ. Trimming removed 0 bases at V and 3 bases at J, with 7 bases between. CDR3 nucleotide sequence: TGCGCCAGCAGCTTGGGACAGAACAATCAGCCCCAGCATTTT. It encodes CASSLGQNNQPQHF.

This sequence joins TRBV11-2 and TRBJ2-3; 8 bases agree with TRBD2. Germline CDR1 is SGHAT and CDR2 is FQNNGV. The CDR3 is 16 amino acids. Losses at the gene ends were 7 bases for V and 8 bases for J; bases not matched to a gene: 17. DNA of the CDR3: TGTGCCAGCAACCTGCTCGGGCGGGGGGTATTGTCTACGCAGTATTTT. This codes for CASNLLGRGVLSTQYF.

The rearrangement links TRBV7-2 to TRBJ2-3, with 8 bases aligning to TRBD1. V was clipped by 6 bases and J by 2 bases; unmatched bases: 10. CDR3 length equals 16 residues. Germline CDR1 and CDR2: SGHTA and FQGNSA. For the CDR3, the DNA is TGTGCCAGCAGAACGACAGGGGCTCTTGTCACAGATACGCAGTATTTT. This translates into CASRTTGALVTDTQYF.

CDR3 bases: TGTGCCAGCTGCTCCCAGGGGATCTGGGAGACCCAGTACTTC. Residues: CASCSQGIWETQYF. This chain uses TRBV28 with TRBJ2-5; weak D call: TRBD1 (6 bases). The V end was cut by 8 bases, the J end by 5 bases, with 18 bases between. CDR1 is MDHEN, CDR2 SYDVKM, per germline. The CDR3 runs 14 residues.

The chain joins TRBV28 to TRBJ1-2; perhaps TRBD1 as D (5 bases). V was trimmed by 5 bases and J by 3 bases, leaving 10 bases between them. The CDR3 loop spans 13 amino acids. Germline loops: CDR1 MDHEN, CDR2 SYDVKM. The CDR3 nucleotides are TGTGCCAGCAGTAGAGGCAGGGACTATGGCTACACCTTC. Protein product: CASSRGRDYGYTF.

This sequence joins TRBV3-1 (or the pseudogene TRBV3-2) and TRBJ1-5; possibly TRBD1 for D (5 bases). Germline CDR1 and CDR2: LGHDT and YNNKEL (reference sequence). This CDR3 has 15 amino acids. V shed 1 base and J shed 3 bases, with 10 bases lying between them. The CDR3: CASSQVGGTNQPQHF. CDR3 DNA: TGTGCCAGCAGCCAAGTCGGGGGTACCAATCAGCCCCAGCATTTT.

The CDR3 reads CASSVQGLSSNQPQHF. CDR3 DNA: TGTGCCAGCAGTGTTCAGGGCCTGTCGAGCAATCAGCCCCAGCATTTT. J is TRBJ1-5 and V is TRBV2; maybe TRBD1 (5 bases). The length of the CDR3 is 16 residues. Germline-derived CDR1 and CDR2 are SNHLY and FYNNEI. V lost 4 bases to trimming and J lost 1 base, with 14 bases between them.

Only a few counts were recorded for this clone. V usage is TRBV6-1 and J usage is TRBJ1-5, with TRBD1 matching over 7 bases. Unmatched junction bases numbered 10, after V lost 6 bases and J lost 5 bases. In germline, CDR1 is MNHNS, CDR2 SASEGT. The CDR3 extends over 15 amino acids. CDR3 DNA sequence: TGTGCCAGCAGAGCCGATGAGGGGGCACATCAGCCCCAGCATTTT. Encoded protein: CASRADEGAHQPQHF.